This T cell receptor beta chain was obtained from a study of T cells in localized non-small cell lung cancer. The CDR3 covers 13 residues. V lost 3 bases and J lost 0, with 8 bases in between. Looked up from germline, CDR1 is SQVTM and CDR2 is ANQGSEA. Repertoires were generated with immunoSEQ multiplex PCR, while TCRdb's copy carries only in-frame clones and drops some. The table records roughly 72,000 clones, about nine tenths of them present only once. Sequencing was performed on peripheral blood, taken before any cancer treatment. V usage is TRBV29-1 and J usage is TRBJ1-1; D not certain. The sequence came from a male donor aged 60 or over with stage III squamous cell lung carcinoma. CDR3 region: CSVEEALNTEAFF. In DNA form, the CDR3 reads TGCAGCGTTGAGGAGGCCTTGAACACTGAAGCTTTCTTT.